This record covers a single TCR beta chain. Its antigen is not identified. These donors, healthy bone marrow donors, were studied. The data stem from a study of cytomegalovirus exposure and HLA in healthy donors. Amplification used 60 Vbeta primers and 13 Jbeta primers. Sequenced by immunoSEQ multiplex PCR; TCRdb stores in-frame clones only, minus some. The table for this sample gives under 95,000 clones. Study outcomes and limitations: CMV serostatus was the sole immune exposure data available.

Material for sequencing was PBMCs. The clonotype was recovered from a man aged 50-60 years in good health and CMV-seronegative.

The CDR3 region is CASSLRGGGLVNEQFF. The CDR3 DNA follows: TGTGCCAGCAGTTTAAGGGGGGGAGGGTTGGTTAATGAGCAGTTCTTC. The chain uses TRBV27 and TRBJ2-1, with D possibly matching TRBD2 (7 bases). The CDR3 extends over 16 amino acids. Trimming shortened V by 2 bases and J by 7 bases, and 18 bases separated the two germline ends. The V gene's germline CDR1 is MNHEY and CDR2 SMNVEV (reference sequence).